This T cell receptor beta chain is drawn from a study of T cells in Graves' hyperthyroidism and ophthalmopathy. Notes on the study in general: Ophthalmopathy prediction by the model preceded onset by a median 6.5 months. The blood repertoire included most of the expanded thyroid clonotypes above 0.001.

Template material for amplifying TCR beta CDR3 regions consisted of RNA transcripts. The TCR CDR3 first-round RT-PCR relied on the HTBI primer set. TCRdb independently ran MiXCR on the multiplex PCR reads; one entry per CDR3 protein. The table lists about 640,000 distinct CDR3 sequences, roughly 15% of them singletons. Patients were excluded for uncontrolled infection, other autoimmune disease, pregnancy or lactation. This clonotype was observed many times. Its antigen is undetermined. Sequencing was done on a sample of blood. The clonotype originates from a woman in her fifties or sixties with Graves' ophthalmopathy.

The CDR3 sequence is CAISKTSGEPTGELFF. CDR3 coding DNA: TGTGCCATCAGTAAGACTAGCGGAGAACCCACCGGGGAGCTGTTTTTT. The chain combines TRBV10-3 with TRBJ2-2; 9 bases are shared with TRBD2. CDR1 is ENHRY, CDR2 SYGVKD, per germline. The CDR3 has 16 amino acids. V lost 5 bases and J lost 4; bases outside the gene matches: 8.